This entry lists 32 T cell receptor beta chains sequenced from one sample in a study of cytomegalovirus exposure and HLA in healthy donors. Researchers ran the PCR with 60 Vbeta and 13 Jbeta primers. Assay: immunoSEQ multiplex PCR; the TCRdb copy retains only in-frame clones and omits some. This repertoire shows approximately 110,000 clones, more than 70% found once; its top ten account for approximately 0.24%. The material sequenced was PBMCs. The receptors here all came from a man aged 45-60 years in good health and CMV-seronegative.

The genes are TRBV25-1 and TRBJ1-4, with 9 bases identical to TRBD1. CDR3 length: 13 amino acids. The V and J ends lost 6 bases and 7 bases, in that order; junction bases with no gene match: 3. Germline CDR1 and CDR2: MGHDK and SYGVNS. The CDR3 sequence is CASRGQGTEKLFF. The CDR3 nucleotides read TGTGCCAGCAGGGGACAGGGTACTGAAAAACTGTTTTTT.

The CDR3 DNA sequence: TGTGCCTGGAGTGTAGGGGGGGCATATACGCAGTATTTT. It codes for CAWSVGGAYTQYF. This chain connects TRBV30 to TRBJ2-3, with TRBD2 as a possible D gene (7 bases). Germline assignment: CDR1 GTSNPN and CDR2 SVGIG (reference sequence). With 0 bases removed from V and 7 bases from J, the gap between germline ends came to 11 bases. CDR3 length: 13 amino acids. Full variable domain (rest looked up from reference TRBV30 and TRBJ2-3): SQTIHQWPATLVQPVGSPLSLECTVEGTSNPNLYWYRQAAGRGLQLLFYSVGIGQISSEVPQNLSASRPQDRQFILSSKKLLLSDSGFYLCAWSVGGAYTQYFGPGTRLTVL.

The rearrangement uses TRBV4-1 and TRBJ1-4, with 7 bases lining up with TRBD1. The CDR3 totals 15 residues. The germline V gene has CDR1 MGHRA and CDR2 YSYEKL. V shed 3 bases and J 4 bases; nucleotides not matched to a gene: 5. CDR3 in DNA: TGCGCCAGCAGCCACCCGACAGGGTTTAATGAAAAACTGTTTTTT. This sequence encodes CASSHPTGFNEKLFF.

The rearrangement links TRBV5-6 to TRBJ1-5; D perhaps matches TRBD1 (6 bases). This CDR3 is 15 amino acids long. V lost 6 bases and J 5 bases, leaving 18 bases between the germline ends. From germline, CDR1 is SGHDT and CDR2 YYEEEE. The CDR3, as DNA: TGTGCCAGCAACAACAGGGAGTTTGGCGATCAGCCCCAGCATTTT. Translation: CASNNREFGDQPQHF.

The chain recombines TRBV7-8 with TRBJ1-3, with 9 positions matching TRBD1. Germline trimming cut 5 bases from V and 4 bases from J; bases unmatched to any gene: 6. In germline, CDR1 is SGHVS, CDR2 FQNEAQ. The CDR3 sequence is 15 residues long. CDR3 DNA sequence: TGTGCCAGCAGCACACCGACAGGGGGAGGAAACACCATATATTTT. The encoded protein is CASSTPTGGGNTIYF. Using reference TRBV7-8 and TRBJ1-3 for the parts outside the CDR3, the full variable domain is GAGVSQSPRYKVAKRGQDVALRCDPISGHVSLFWYQQALGQGPEFLTYFQNEAQLDKSGLPSDRFFAERPEGSVSTLKIQRTQQEDSAVYLCASSTPTGGGNTIYFGEGSWLTVV.

This rearrangement joins TRBV7-2 to TRBJ2-7, with D uncertain. V was clipped by 2 bases and J by 1 base, with 12 bases between them. This CDR3 is 15 amino acids long. From germline, CDR1 is SGHTA and CDR2 FQGNSA. CDR3 in amino acids: CASSLTPQKSYEQYF. The CDR3 DNA reads as TGTGCCAGCAGCTTAACCCCCCAGAAATCCTACGAGCAGTACTTC.

The rearrangement uses TRBV13 and TRBJ1-1; D is undetermined. V shed 7 bases and J shed 1 base, with 13 bases lying between them. Germline V gives CDR1 PRHDT, CDR2 FYEKMQ (reference sequence). The CDR3 covers 14 residues. The CDR3 sequence: CASTKEVPNTEAFF. The CDR3 DNA reads as TGTGCCAGCACGAAGGAGGTGCCGAACACTGAAGCTTTCTTT.

The rearrangement links TRBV6-5 to TRBJ2-7, with 11 bases fitting TRBD2. Germline V gives CDR1 MNHEY, CDR2 SVGAGI. The V gene end was trimmed by 0 bases and the J gene end by 6 bases; junction bases not matched to a gene: 7. The CDR3 contains 16 residues. The CDR3 region is CASSYSETSGGGEQYF. The DNA of the CDR3 is TGTGCCAGCAGTTACTCGGAAACTAGCGGGGGAGGCGAGCAGTACTTC.

The table lists this clone with a few counts. Here the CDR3 DNA reads TGTGCCAGCAGTTACTCGTTCGTAAACACTGAAGCTTTCTTT. Protein: CASSYSFVNTEAFF. The rearrangement uses TRBV6-5 and TRBJ1-1; D is undetermined. This CDR3 has 14 amino acids. Trimming took off 0 bases at V and 2 bases at J, with 7 bases between the two ends. The germline V gene encodes CDR1 MNHEY and CDR2 SVGAGI.

The genes are TRBV4-3 and TRBJ1-2; D gene unclear. The CDR3 consists of 15 residues. V dropped 1 base and J dropped 5 bases, with 14 bases sitting between them. Germline CDR1 and CDR2: LGHNA and YSLEER. CDR3 DNA sequence: TGCGCCAGCAGCCAAGCGGCCAGCGAGGTTTATGGCTACACCTTC. As protein: CASSQAASEVYGYTF.

The genes are TRBV7-2 and TRBJ2-2; 9 bases match TRBD2. This CDR3 has 17 residues. V trimming: 5 bases; J trimming: 6 bases; junction bases outside the gene matches: 13. CDR1 and CDR2 from the germline V gene are SGHTA and FQGNSA. The CDR3 region has the DNA TGTGCCAGCAGCCTCGGCTCGGGCGGGAGGGCCTCCGGGGAGCTGTTTTTT. It is translated as CASSLGSGGRASGELFF. Looking up the rest from reference TRBV7-2 and TRBJ2-2 gives the full variable domain: GAGVSQSPSNKVTEKGKDVELRCDPISGHTALYWYRQSLGQGLEFLIYFQGNSAPDKSGLPSDRFSAERTGGSVSTLTIQRTQQEDSAVYLCASSLGSGGRASGELFFGEGSRLTVL.

The rearrangement links TRBV5-1 to TRBJ2-7, with D tentatively TRBD2 (5 bases). Germline values: CDR1 SGHRS, CDR2 YFSETQ. V was pared by 4 bases and J by 0 bases, with 14 bases between. This CDR3 region has 15 residues. CDR3 protein: CASSERTLVSYEQYF. As DNA, the CDR3 is TGCGCCAGCAGCGAAAGGACTCTGGTCTCCTACGAGCAGTACTTC.

V gene TRBV30 combines with J gene TRBJ1-4; TRBD1 is a possible D gene (6 bases). The CDR3 loop spans 13 amino acids. V was cut by 0 bases and J by 8 bases, with 10 bases left in between. CDR1 and CDR2 from the germline V gene are GTSNPN and SVGIG (reference sequence). Here the CDR3 DNA reads TGTGCCTGGAGTGTGTCCAGGGGCGAAAAACTGTTTTTT. Protein: CAWSVSRGEKLFF.

This chain connects TRBV15 to TRBJ2-5, with a tentative D call TRBD1 (5 bases). The CDR3 is 15 amino acids. Looked up from germline, CDR1 is LNHNV and CDR2 is YYDKDF (reference sequence). V was shortened by 2 bases and J by 2 bases, with 12 bases between the two germline ends. The CDR3 loop is CATSRTRGRQETQYF. Here the CDR3 DNA reads TGTGCCACCAGCAGAACAAGGGGAAGACAAGAGACCCAGTACTTC.

This clone was counted once. CDR3 DNA sequence: TGTGCCAGCAGCCAACTAGCGGGGGCCTCGAACACCGGGGAGCTGTTTTTT. Amino acids: CASSQLAGASNTGELFF. The V call is TRBV7-9, the J call TRBJ2-2; 11 nucleotides line up with TRBD2. V lost 5 bases, J lost 0 bases, and 5 bases stayed unmatched. Germline lookup yields CDR1 SEHNR and CDR2 FQNEAQ (reference sequence). The CDR3 has 17 residues.

A remark on this clone: This sample includes further DNA sequences coding for the same CDR3. The genes are TRBV5-1 and TRBJ2-7, with TRBD2 as a possible D gene (5 bases). The CDR3 runs to 14 residues. CDR1 and CDR2 from the germline V gene are SGHRS and YFSETQ. The V end was cut by 3 bases, the J end by 0 bases, with 10 bases between. CDR3 nucleotide sequence: TGCGCCAGCAGCTCTACGGGGAGCTCCTACGAGCAGTACTTC. Translating gives CASSSTGSSYEQYF.

The chain recombines TRBV7-3 with TRBJ2-7, with TRBD2 identical over 10 bases. J lost 2 bases, V lost 4 bases, and 5 bases had no gene match. Germline CDR1 reads SGHTA; CDR2 reads FQGTGA. The CDR3 extends over 15 amino acids. CDR3 amino acids: CASSSLAGETYEQYF. CDR3 in DNA: TGTGCCAGCAGCTCCCTAGCGGGAGAAACCTACGAGCAGTACTTC.

The chain joins TRBV28 to TRBJ2-3; D not certain. There are 12 residues in the CDR3. V was clipped by 5 bases and J by 8 bases, with 11 bases between them. Germline CDR1 reads MDHEN; CDR2 reads SYDVKM. CDR3 loop: CASSPSPGTQYF. CDR3 sequence (DNA): TGTGCCAGCAGTCCCTCCCCCGGTACGCAGTATTTT.

The genes are TRBV19 and TRBJ2-3; TRBD1 might be the D (6 bases). V lost 6 bases, J lost 3 bases, and 10 bases lay in between. The CDR3 is 13 residues long. Per germline, CDR1 LNHDA and CDR2 SQIVND (reference sequence). Written as DNA, the CDR3 is TGTGCCAGTAGCCTGGGGGCTACAGATACGCAGTATTTT. Its protein product is CASSLGATDTQYF. Full variable domain (rest looked up from reference TRBV19 and TRBJ2-3): DGGITQSPKYLFRKEGQNVTLSCEQNLNHDAMYWYRQDPGQGLRLIYYSQIVNDFQKGDIAEGYSVSREKKESFPLTVTSAQKNPTAFYLCASSLGATDTQYFGPGTRLTVL.

The gene calls are TRBV5-5 and TRBJ1-1; 7 bases agree with TRBD1. The CDR3 extends over 15 amino acids. Looked up from germline, CDR1 is SGHKS and CDR2 is YYEKEE (reference sequence). Trimming took 2 bases from V and 5 from J; bases not matched to a gene: 9. DNA for the CDR3: TGTGCCAGCAGCTTCCAGACAGGGATGGGTACTGAAGCTTTCTTT. This gives the protein CASSFQTGMGTEAFF.

This clone was seen once. The chain links TRBV30 to TRBJ1-4; D ambiguous. Trimming stripped 2 bases from V and 5 bases from J, with 9 bases between. The length of the CDR3 is 13 residues. Germline-derived CDR1 and CDR2 are GTSNPN and SVGIG (reference sequence). CDR3: CAWSKLENEKLFF. The CDR3 DNA reads TGTGCCTGGAGTAAGTTGGAGAATGAAAAACTGTTTTTT.

This clone was seen a few times. J is TRBJ1-1 and V is TRBV30, with 9 bases fitting TRBD1. Per the germline V gene, CDR1 is GTSNPN and CDR2 is SVGIG (reference sequence). This CDR3 has 14 amino acids. V trimming: 2 bases; J trimming: 4 bases; junction bases outside the gene matches: 5. In DNA, the CDR3 is TGTGCCTGGAGTACCTTGACAGGGGGCACTGAAGCTTTCTTT. Amino acids: CAWSTLTGGTEAFF. Filled out from reference TRBV30 and TRBJ1-1, the complete variable domain reads SQTIHQWPATLVQPVGSPLSLECTVEGTSNPNLYWYRQAAGRGLQLLFYSVGIGQISSEVPQNLSASRPQDRQFILSSKKLLLSDSGFYLCAWSTLTGGTEAFFGQGTRLTVV.

The genes are TRBV10-3 and TRBJ1-3, with 8 positions matching TRBD1. Trimming at V came to 9 bases and at J to 4 bases, leaving 5 bases not matched to a gene. From germline, CDR1 is ENHRY and CDR2 SYGVKD. CDR3 length: 13 residues. DNA of the CDR3: TGTGCCATTACAGGGGGTTTAGGAAACACCATATATTTT. Its protein product is CAITGGLGNTIYF.

The chain recombines TRBV27 with TRBJ2-7; D might be TRBD1 (7 bases). CDR1 and CDR2 from the germline V gene are MNHEY and SMNVEV (reference sequence). This CDR3 spans 16 amino acids. V was shortened by 5 bases and J by 3 bases, with 20 bases between the two germline ends. The CDR3 is CASSRGGGTGVYEQYF. Written as DNA, the CDR3 is TGTGCCAGCAGTCGAGGGGGCGGGACGGGGGTCTACGAGCAGTACTTC.

The rearrangement joins TRBV7-8 to TRBJ2-4, with 7 bases aligning to TRBD2. This CDR3 region has 13 residues. CDR1 is SGHVS and CDR2 is FQNEAQ in the germline V gene. After removal of 9 bases from V and 5 bases from J, the junction contained 7 bases not matched to a gene. This CDR3 is CASRSGWENIQYF. As DNA, the CDR3 is TGTGCCAGTCGTAGCGGGTGGGAAAACATTCAGTACTTC.

This chain's CDR3 is CASSPPRGSLRDEQYF. The CDR3 coding sequence is TGTGCCAGCAGTCCCCCGAGAGGGAGTCTTAGGGACGAGCAGTACTTC. V and J are TRBV6-6 and TRBJ2-7; D is possibly TRBD2 (5 bases). The V and J ends lost 5 bases and 5 bases respectively, with 22 bases between them. Germline V CDR1 and CDR2: MNHNY, SVGAGI (reference sequence). The CDR3 is made up of 16 amino acids.

The chain recombines TRBV5-6 with TRBJ1-1, with unresolved D. Germline CDR1 is SGHDT and CDR2 is YYEEEE. The V gene lost 0 bases and the J gene lost 1 base, with 10 bases spanning the gap. The CDR3 loop spans 15 amino acids. DNA for the CDR3: TGTGCCAGCAGCTTGGTCGGGGAAGCGAACACTGAAGCTTTCTTT. This gives the protein CASSLVGEANTEAFF. The variable domain in full, with the rest retrieved from reference TRBV5-6 and TRBJ1-1, is DAGVTQSPTHLIKTRGQQVTLRCSPKSGHDTVSWYQQALGQGPQFIFQYYEEEERQRGNFPDRFSGHQFPNYSSELNVNALLLGDSALYLCASSLVGEANTEAFFGQGTRLTVV.

The chain combines TRBV6-5 with TRBJ2-5; 8 bases agree with TRBD1. The DNA matches TRBJ2-7 better at its end, which makes the J call doubtful. The CDR3 totals 14 residues. In germline, CDR1 is MNHEY, CDR2 SVGAGI. CDR3 in amino acids: CASRHGQGVYEQYF. The CDR3 nucleotides are TGTGCCAGCAGACACGGACAGGGAGTCTACGAGCAGTACTTC.

The gene calls are TRBV14 and TRBJ2-7; possible D gene TRBD1, 5 bases. CDR1 and CDR2 from the germline V gene are SGHDN and FVKESK. Trimming removed 2 bases from V and 1 base from J, with 12 bases in between. This CDR3 has 15 residues. The CDR3 nucleotides read TGTGCCAGCAGCCAACGCCAGGGCCGTTCCTACGAGCAGTACTTC. Protein: CASSQRQGRSYEQYF.

The chain combines TRBV18 with TRBJ1-5, with D tentatively TRBD1 (6 bases). Germline CDR1 and CDR2: KGHSH and LQKENI. There are 15 residues in the CDR3. V lost 3 bases and J lost 9, with 18 bases in between. The CDR3 nucleotides are TGTGCCAGCTCACCCCTCCTGGGGGCCTCTGGGCCCCAGCATTTT. This encodes CASSPLLGASGPQHF.

As to this clone: One junction end disagrees with the germline gene, perhaps due to a read error. V usage is TRBV4-3 and J usage is TRBJ1-1; TRBD1 is a possible D gene (5 bases). CDR3 size: 13 residues. Germline-derived CDR1 and CDR2 are LGHNA and YSLEER. The CDR3 coding sequence is TGCGCCAGCAGCCAAACTCGGACAAGTGAAACTTTCTTT. Translation: CASSQTRTSETFF.

The chain combines TRBV27 with TRBJ2-7; a possible D gene is TRBD2 (6 bases). CDR1 MNHEY and CDR2 SMNVEV come from the germline V gene (reference sequence). Trimming shortened V by 1 base and J by 2 bases, and 9 bases separated the two germline ends. The CDR3 covers 14 residues. The CDR3 is CASSLLGGTYEQYF. The CDR3 DNA reads TGTGCCAGCAGTTTATTGGGGGGAACCTACGAGCAGTACTTC.